This T cell receptor beta chain was captured in a study of shared clonotypes between healthy human individuals. The CDR3 is 15 residues long. The germline CDR1 and CDR2 sequences are MNHEY and SVGAGI. The trim removed 6 bases at V and 8 bases at J, leaving 7 bases unmatched. Deep was the level at which the assay was run. Assay used: immunoSEQ multiplex PCR; TCRdb lists only in-frame clones, some missing. The sample holds 2 million to 2.5 million clones, approximately 96% seen once. Researchers partitioned CD4+ cells into CD45RA+ naive and CD45RA-negative memory subsets. Turning to this clone: Its matching antigen is unknown.

Findings and caveats of the study: Sampling was confined to blood; repertoires within tissues likely differ. Shared clonotypes across all four donors exceeded non-shared ones in generation probability.

Sample: naive CD4+ T cells sorted from blood. The subset: CD45RA+ positively selected. This chain connects TRBV6-5 to TRBJ1-6, with 10 positions matching TRBD1. The TCR was taken from a man aged 18 to 30 in good health. The CDR3 is CASRTFGTGDSPLHF. CDR3 nucleotide sequence: TGTGCCAGCAGAACATTTGGGACAGGGGATTCACCCCTCCACTTT.